This T cell receptor beta chain was identified in a study of blood T cell repertoires in COVID-19. Study context: Acute and convalescent COVID-19 samples came from the United States, Italy and Spain.

Source study methods: Nucleated cell counts were estimated from reference gene primer amplification. Here immunoSEQ multiplex PCR was the method, and the copy in TCRdb shows in-frame clones only, minus some. The DNA gave D and trimming, while V, J and clone size come from that table. The repertoire holds a few hundred thousand clones, with 80% to 90% as singletons. The length of the CDR3 is 15 residues. Trimming at V came to 0 bases and at J to 5 bases, leaving 4 bases not matched to a gene. The germline V gene encodes CDR1 MDHEN and CDR2 SYDVKM. Donors were grouped by their self-reported clinical history.

What was sequenced was PBMCs or T cells enriched from blood (not recorded which). This sequence joins TRBV28 and TRBJ1-1; 9 bases fit TRBD1. The sequence was collected from a middle-aged woman with acute COVID-19. The CDR3, as DNA: TGTGCCAGCAGTTTATGGGGGACAGGGATGACTGAAGCTTTCTTT. Amino acid sequence: CASSLWGTGMTEAFF.